Below, 20 T cell receptor beta chains from the same sample are listed, as sequenced in a study of T-cell memory formation after mild COVID-19. A single record per CDR3 protein comes from TCRdb applying MiXCR to the 5' RACE reads. The data hold about 110,000 distinct CDR3 sequences, with 9.5% to 15% observed a single time. Input material: PBMCs or a T cell subset sorted from them (not recorded which). These receptors originate from an adult woman who had mild COVID-19 (a few samples of this study predate the infection). Cell type and time point are not known.

V and J are TRBV7-2 and TRBJ2-7; D not resolved. Germline CDR1 SGHTA, CDR2 FQGNSA. The CDR3 sequence is 15 residues long. V lost 1 base, J lost 2 bases, and 12 bases lay in between. The CDR3 sequence is CASSLGVQRTYEQYF. CDR3 nucleotides: TGTGCCAGCAGCTTAGGGGTCCAAAGAACCTACGAGCAGTACTTC.

This clonotype was counted a few times. V is TRBV5-4 and J is TRBJ1-1; weak D call: TRBD1 (5 bases). V was shortened by 5 bases and J by 4 bases, with 12 bases between the two germline ends. This CDR3 has 13 amino acids. From germline, CDR1 is SGHNT and CDR2 YYREEE (reference sequence). The DNA for the CDR3 is TGTGCCAGCAGGGGAACAGGTCCCACTGAAGCTTTCTTT. This codes for CASRGTGPTEAFF.

This clonotype occurred many times. The chain has TRBV7-2 and TRBJ2-7; the match to TRBD2 covers 7 bases. The CDR3 length is 15 residues. Germline V CDR1 and CDR2: SGHTA, FQGNSA. Germline trimming cut 1 base from V and 0 bases from J; bases unmatched to any gene: 3. The CDR3 sequence: CASSLGAGSSYEQYF. The CDR3 region has the DNA TGTGCCAGCAGCTTAGGAGCGGGGAGCTCCTACGAGCAGTACTTC.

This clonotype has just a few counts. V usage is TRBV29-1 and J usage is TRBJ2-1, with TRBD2 matching over 9 bases. Germline V CDR1 and CDR2: SQVTM, ANQGSEA. The CDR3 has 15 amino acids. V dropped 3 bases and J dropped 9; count of bases not matched to a gene: 12. The CDR3 reads CSVEPVSGGPSEQFF. The CDR3 DNA is TGCAGCGTTGAGCCTGTTAGCGGGGGCCCGTCTGAGCAGTTCTTC.

The V gene is TRBV12-3 or TRBV12-4, the J gene TRBJ2-7, with 13 nucleotides matching TRBD2. This CDR3 is built from 16 residues. V lost 6 bases, J lost 0 bases, and 5 bases stayed unmatched. The CDR3 region has the DNA TGTGCCAGCAGCTCCGGACTAGCGGGAGTCTCCTACGAGCAGTACTTC. Encoded protein: CASSSGLAGVSYEQYF.

This clonotype was found a few times. The rearrangement links TRBV5-6 to TRBJ1-1; D gene uncertain. The CDR3 spans 13 residues. CDR1 and CDR2 from the germline V gene are SGHDT and YYEEEE. V was clipped by 4 bases and J by 5 bases, with 12 bases between them. CDR3 in DNA: TGTGCCAGCAGCACCGGACCCTGGACTGAAGCTTTCTTT. Translating gives CASSTGPWTEAFF.

V and J are TRBV7-2 and TRBJ2-5; weak D call: TRBD2 (6 bases). CDR1 is SGHTA and CDR2 is FQGNSA in the germline V gene. The CDR3 consists of 18 residues. Trimming shortened V by 3 bases and J by 0 bases, and 20 bases separated the two germline ends. The CDR3 DNA follows: TGTGCCAGCAGCTTGGAGTGGCGGGGAAGATGGTACCAAGAGACCCAGTACTTC. Translated, it gives CASSLEWRGRWYQETQYF.

There are a few counts of this clonotype. CDR3 amino acids: CASSLASGRSYNEQFF. As DNA, the CDR3 is TGTGCCAGCAGCTTGGCCTCGGGCCGCTCCTACAATGAGCAGTTCTTC. The gene calls are TRBV5-4 and TRBJ2-1; D is undetermined. V shed 0 bases and J shed 0 bases, with 10 bases lying between them. The length of the CDR3 is 16 residues. From germline, CDR1 is SGHNT and CDR2 YYREEE (reference sequence). The variable domain in full, completed from reference TRBV5-4 and TRBJ2-1, reads ETGVTQSPTHLIKTRGQQVTLRCSSQSGHNTVSWYQQALGQGPQFIFQYYREEENGRGNFPPRFSGLQFPNYSSELNVNALELDDSALYLCASSLASGRSYNEQFFGPGTRLTVL.

On this clonotype: Sequence at one end of the junction differs from germline and may be a read error. V is TRBV2 and J is TRBJ1-1; D ambiguous. CDR1 is SNHLY, CDR2 FYNNEI, per germline. There are 15 residues in the CDR3. Here the CDR3 reads CASSLPGGSQGNLIF. The CDR3 nucleotides read TGTGCCAGCAGCCTCCCGGGAGGAAGCCAAGGAAATCTCATCTTT. The variable domain in full, completed from reference TRBV2 and TRBJ1-1, reads EPEVTQTPSHQVTQMGQEVILRCVPISNHLYFYWYRQILGQKVEFLVSFYNNEISEKSEIFDDQFSVERPDGSNFTLKIRSTKLEDSAMYFCASSLPGGSQGNLIFGQGTRLTVV.

This clonotype has only a few counts. The chain uses TRBV15 and TRBJ2-3, with D possibly being TRBD2 (5 bases). V lost 3 bases, J lost 2 bases, and 9 bases lay in between. This CDR3 has 14 amino acids. Germline-derived CDR1 and CDR2 are LNHNV and YYDKDF (reference sequence). The chain's CDR3 is CATSRTDYTDTQYF. In DNA, the CDR3 is TGTGCCACCAGCAGGACTGACTACACAGATACGCAGTATTTT.

Many counts were recorded for this clonotype. The chain employs TRBV9 and TRBJ2-7; 9 bases map to TRBD2. The V segment lost 8 bases and the J segment 0 bases; nucleotides outside the gene matches: 6. Germline V gives CDR1 SGDLS, CDR2 YYNGEE. The CDR3 sequence is 14 residues long. CDR3 protein: CASAFSGSSYEQYF. The CDR3 DNA reads as TGTGCCAGTGCCTTTAGCGGGAGCTCCTACGAGCAGTACTTC.

The sample holds a few counts of this clonotype. CDR3 bases: TGTGCCAGCACCCCAGGGGGTAAAATGTGTAGCGGTACAGATACGCAGTATTTT. This gives the protein CASTPGGKMCSGTDTQYF. This chain links TRBV21-1 with TRBJ2-3; the table's D call, TRBD1, was not checked against the DNA. TRBV21-1 is marked as a pseudogene. CDR3 size: 18 residues.

In its sample, this clonotype was seen many times. This rearrangement joins TRBV12-3 or TRBV12-4 to TRBJ2-1; 12 bases agree with TRBD2. V lost 6 bases, J lost 8 bases, and 8 bases stayed unmatched. The CDR3 loop spans 15 amino acids. CDR3 loop: CASSPTSGRSDEQFF. CDR3 sequence (DNA): TGTGCCAGCAGCCCCACTAGCGGGAGGTCCGATGAGCAGTTCTTC.

The chain is built from TRBV19 and TRBJ1-2; a weak D match, TRBD1 (6 bases). CDR1 LNHDA and CDR2 SQIVND come from the germline V gene (reference sequence). The CDR3 extends over 16 amino acids. Trimming removed 6 bases from V and 2 bases from J, with 19 bases in between. Here the CDR3 DNA reads TGTGCCAGTAGCCCAGCGCCGGGACATAAAAACTATGGCTACACCTTC. Its translation is CASSPAPGHKNYGYTF. The variable domain in full, completed from reference TRBV19 and TRBJ1-2, reads DGGITQSPKYLFRKEGQNVTLSCEQNLNHDAMYWYRQDPGQGLRLIYYSQIVNDFQKGDIAEGYSVSREKKESFPLTVTSAQKNPTAFYLCASSPAPGHKNYGYTFGSGTRLTVV.

This chain connects TRBV29-1 to TRBJ2-7; the match to TRBD1 covers 8 bases. In germline, CDR1 is SQVTM, CDR2 ANQGSEA. The CDR3 has 13 residues. V trimming: 4 bases; J trimming: 2 bases; junction bases outside the gene matches: 4. CDR3: CSVADRGAYEQYF. The CDR3 DNA reads TGCAGCGTTGCTGACAGGGGCGCCTACGAGCAGTACTTC.

In its sample, this clonotype was seen a few times. This chain's CDR3 is CASSLSLGAYGYTF. The CDR3, as DNA: TGTGCCAGCAGTCTCTCCTTGGGGGCGTATGGCTACACCTTC. The chain combines TRBV12-3 or TRBV12-4 with TRBJ1-2; D might be TRBD1 (6 bases). The CDR3 has 14 residues. The V gene lost 5 bases and the J gene lost 5 bases, with 15 bases spanning the gap.

The chain carries TRBV19 and TRBJ2-7, with D perhaps TRBD1 or TRBD2 (5 bases each). The CDR3 contains 14 residues. The germline gives CDR1 LNHDA, CDR2 SQIVND (reference sequence). Trimming pared 7 bases from V and 7 bases from J, leaving 20 bases between. CDR3 sequence reads: CASIGTSLLREQYF. The CDR3 nucleotides are TGTGCCAGTATCGGGACCTCACTCTTACGGGAGCAGTACTTC.

V and J are TRBV10-3 and TRBJ2-7, with a weak D call TRBD2 (5 bases). This CDR3 region has 15 residues. With 0 bases removed from V and 3 bases from J, the gap between germline ends came to 12 bases. Germline CDR1 reads ENHRY; CDR2 reads SYGVKD. The CDR3 sequence is CAISESEGAGYEQYF. Here the CDR3 DNA reads TGTGCCATCAGTGAGTCTGAGGGAGCAGGCTACGAGCAGTACTTC.

V is TRBV7-9 and J is TRBJ2-7, with D tentatively TRBD1 (6 bases). V was pared by 5 bases and J by 3 bases, with 17 bases between. The CDR3 has 15 residues. Looked up from germline, CDR1 is SEHNR and CDR2 is FQNEAQ (reference sequence). The CDR3 here is CASSHTRDTFYEQYF. DNA for the CDR3: TGTGCCAGCAGCCACACCCGGGACACCTTCTACGAGCAGTACTTC.

This clonotype was counted many times. The V call is TRBV12-3 or TRBV12-4, the J call TRBJ2-1; possibly TRBD1 or TRBD2 for D (5 bases each). The CDR3 runs to 12 residues. The V end lost 6 bases, the J end lost 7 bases, and 10 bases lay between the germline ends. The CDR3 loop is CASSQGRNEQFF. CDR3 DNA sequence: TGTGCCAGCAGCCAGGGACGGAATGAGCAGTTCTTC.